Detailed here is one T cell receptor (beta chain). What it recognizes is unknown. Germline V gene lookup returns CDR1 ENHRY and CDR2 SYGVKD. The CDR3 contains 15 residues. J lost 4 bases, V lost 3 bases, and 9 bases had no gene match. Study findings and constraints: Tumor memory CD4+ T cell TCR gene usage clustered with blood and lymph node memory CD4+ cells and lymph node naive CD4+ cells.

Constant-region reverse primers amplified full-length variable regions, followed by semi-nested Nested Universal Primer A PCR. A single record per CDR3 protein comes from TCRdb applying MiXCR to the 5' RACE reads. The profile shows 6,500 to 7,000 distinct CDR3 sequences, around 50% of them singletons. The source is a female donor with breast cancer. Sequences were obtained from naive CD4+ T cells sorted from a lymph node. Sample subset: naive CD4+ T cells, CD4+CD45RA+CD25-. This chain connects TRBV10-3 to TRBJ2-7; TRBD1 aligns across 7 bases. The CDR3 reads CAISDLKQGPYEQYF. CDR3 DNA sequence: TGTGCCATCAGTGATTTGAAACAGGGGCCGTACGAGCAGTACTTC.